Presented here are 2 T cell receptor beta chains from one specimen sequenced in a study of PD-L1 blockade in urothelial cancer (dated by TCRdb to 2016 to 2017). The library was produced with the immunoSEQ multiplex PCR assay. This is the immuneACCESS table as TCRdb keeps it, with only in-frame sequences that have V and J called. A part of the clones is gone; compared with another copy, unresolved V genes explain less than half, and the rest is unexplained. Present in this sample are approximately 70,000 clones, roughly 89% of which were seen just once. Roughly 9% of the sample rests with the top ten. The time point label, read with the paper, signifies: pretreatment peripheral blood. Sequenced here: PBMCs, sampled around atezolizumab (anti-PD-L1) treatment. The receptors here all came from a woman in her 70s with urothelial cancer.

The genes are TRBV6-6 and TRBJ2-5; 7 nucleotides line up with TRBD2. V lost 6 bases and J lost 3; bases outside the gene matches: 7. The CDR3 extends over 14 amino acids. Per the germline V gene, CDR1 is MNHNY and CDR2 is SVGAGI (reference sequence). The CDR3 is CASRGGTLKETQYF. CDR3 nucleotides: TGTGCCAGCAGGGGAGGGACTTTAAAAGAGACCCAGTACTTC.

This chain joins TRBV19 and TRBJ2-7; maybe TRBD2 (5 bases). V lost 5 bases to trimming and J lost 6 bases, with 11 bases between them. The CDR3 is 12 amino acids. Germline V CDR1 and CDR2: LNHDA, SQIVND (reference sequence). CDR3 sequence reads: CASSWGAAEQYF. The CDR3 DNA reads TGTGCCAGTAGTTGGGGAGCTGCCGAGCAGTACTTC.